This T cell receptor beta chain is drawn from a study of T cell responses to AZD1222 COVID-19 vaccine. Study-level findings and limits: Spike-spanning, vaccine-associated CD4 TCRs were dominant at 160-218 and 743-854.

Germline trimming cut 6 bases from V and 6 bases from J; bases unmatched to any gene: 10. Germline V gene lookup returns CDR1 MDHEN and CDR2 SYDVKM. The CDR3 is 15 residues long. Comments on this clone: Antigen: not known.

TCRdb keeps only in-frame clones here, not all; method: immunoSEQ multiplex PCR. There are 200,000 to 300,000 clones in the sample; approximately 93% occur only once, and about 0.5% lies in the top ten. This rearrangement joins TRBV28 to TRBJ1-4; TRBD1 aligns across 7 bases. This clonotype was sampled from an adult in good health. Sequencing used peripheral blood, obtained on day 0 of AZD1222 vaccination. The CDR3 reads CASSQTGARDEKLFF. DNA of the CDR3: TGTGCCAGCAGCCAAACAGGGGCCAGGGATGAAAAACTGTTTTTT. The variable domain in full, completed from reference TRBV28 and TRBJ1-4, reads DVKVTQSSRYLVKRTGEKVFLECVQDMDHENMFWYRQDPGLGLRLIYFSYDVKMKEKGDIPEGYSVSREKKERFSLILESASTNQTSMYLCASSQTGARDEKLFFGSGTQLSVL.